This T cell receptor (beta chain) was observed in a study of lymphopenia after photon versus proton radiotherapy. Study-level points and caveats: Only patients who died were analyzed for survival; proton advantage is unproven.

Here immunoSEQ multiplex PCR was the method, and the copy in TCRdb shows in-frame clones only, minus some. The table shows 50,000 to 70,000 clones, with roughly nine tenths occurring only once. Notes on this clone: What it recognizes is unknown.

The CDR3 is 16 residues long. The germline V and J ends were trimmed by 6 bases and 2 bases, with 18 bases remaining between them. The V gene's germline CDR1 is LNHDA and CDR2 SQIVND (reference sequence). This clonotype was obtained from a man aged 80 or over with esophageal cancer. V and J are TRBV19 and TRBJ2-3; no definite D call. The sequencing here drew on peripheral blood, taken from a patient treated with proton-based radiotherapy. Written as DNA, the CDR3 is TGTGCCAGTAGCACATTATTCCAGGAGTACACAGATACGCAGTATTTT. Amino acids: CASSTLFQEYTDTQYF.